Following are 8 T cell receptor beta chains from one sample sequenced in a study of blood T cell repertoires in COVID-19 (TCRdb year 2020). Library prep was done by the immunoSEQ multiplex PCR assay. TCRdb took over this immuneACCESS table, retaining in-frame rearrangements with V and J assigned. Such tables are incomplete; in checked studies, under half of the missing clones stem from an unresolved V gene, and the remainder is unexplained. The sample table records approximately 210,000 clones; 80% to 90% of these occur just once. The ten largest clones represent roughly 21% of the sample. Sequences were obtained from peripheral blood. The receptors shown here come from a man between 25 and 39 years old with active or convalescent COVID-19.

V gene TRBV14 combines with J gene TRBJ2-2, with 13 bases fitting TRBD2. Germline loops: CDR1 SGHDN, CDR2 FVKESK. The CDR3 extends over 17 amino acids. V shed 4 bases and J 4 bases; nucleotides not matched to a gene: 6. CDR3 sequence reads: CASSPVWTSGGTGELFF. DNA for the CDR3: TGTGCCAGCAGCCCCGTTTGGACTAGCGGGGGCACCGGGGAGCTGTTTTTT.

The rearrangement uses TRBV27 and TRBJ2-3; D might be TRBD2 (6 bases). The germline V and J ends were trimmed by 4 bases and 3 bases, with 14 bases remaining between them. Looked up from germline, CDR1 is MNHEY and CDR2 is SMNVEV (reference sequence). This CDR3 has 15 amino acids. CDR3 DNA: TGTGCCAGCAGTTCTAGCGTTTGGGGGACAGATACGCAGTATTTT. This translates into CASSSSVWGTDTQYF.

This clone has a handful of counts. The chain couples TRBV4-1 to TRBJ2-1; TRBD2 matches at 10 bases. Trimming took 6 bases from V and 5 from J; bases not matched to a gene: 13. Germline-derived CDR1 and CDR2 are MGHRA and YSYEKL. This CDR3 region has 17 residues. DNA for the CDR3: TGCGCCAGCAGTTTCACCCAGACTAGCGGGTTAAACAATGAGCAGTTCTTC. Translated, it gives CASSFTQTSGLNNEQFF.

This clone has only one observation. The CDR3, as DNA: TGTGCCAGCAGCCGGGGGACAGGGGCCTATAATTCACCCCTCCACTTT. Translating gives CASSRGTGAYNSPLHF. The gene calls are TRBV5-4 and TRBJ1-6; 10 bases fit TRBD1. V gave up 4 bases and J gave up 2 bases; unmatched junction bases: 3. The CDR3 consists of 16 residues. Germline CDR1 reads SGHNT; CDR2 reads YYREEE (reference sequence).

The rearrangement joins TRBV7-9 to TRBJ2-1, with 14 bases aligning to TRBD2. Trimming took 5 bases from V and 15 from J; bases not matched to a gene: 9. CDR1 and CDR2 (germline): SEHNR, FQNEAQ (reference sequence). The CDR3 sequence is 14 residues long. The CDR3 loop is CASSHPGLAGDRFF. In DNA, the CDR3 is TGTGCCAGCAGCCATCCGGGACTAGCGGGAGACCGGTTCTTC.

This sequence joins TRBV30 and TRBJ2-7, with D uncertain. Trimming shortened V by 5 bases and J by 9 bases, and 20 bases separated the two germline ends. This CDR3 is built from 13 residues. CDR1 and CDR2 from the germline V gene are GTSNPN and SVGIG (reference sequence). CDR3 amino acids: CAWEWAGAQTQYF. The CDR3 DNA reads as TGTGCCTGGGAGTGGGCCGGCGCTCAGACGCAGTACTTC. The whole variable domain, filled in from reference TRBV30 and TRBJ2-7, reads SQTIHQWPATLVQPVGSPLSLECTVEGTSNPNLYWYRQAAGRGLQLLFYSVGIGQISSEVPQNLSASRPQDRQFILSSKKLLLSDSGFYLCAWEWAGAQTQYFGPGTRLTVT.

This rearrangement joins TRBV28 to TRBJ1-1, with D perhaps matching TRBD1 (6 bases). The CDR3 is 14 residues long. The germline gives CDR1 MDHEN, CDR2 SYDVKM. V was trimmed by 6 bases and J by 2 bases, leaving 13 bases between them. The CDR3 DNA sequence: TGTGCCAGCAGGGGTACGACAGGTAACACTGAAGCTTTCTTT. It specifies CASRGTTGNTEAFF.

The J gene is TRBJ2-7, the V gene TRBV19, with 7 bases that match TRBD2. V lost 3 bases to trimming and J lost 2 bases; unmatched junction nucleotides: 4. The CDR3 consists of 14 residues. CDR1 and CDR2 from the germline V gene are LNHDA and SQIVND (reference sequence). CDR3 loop: CASSIIAGAYEQYF. CDR3 nucleotides: TGTGCCAGTAGTATTATAGCGGGTGCCTACGAGCAGTACTTC.